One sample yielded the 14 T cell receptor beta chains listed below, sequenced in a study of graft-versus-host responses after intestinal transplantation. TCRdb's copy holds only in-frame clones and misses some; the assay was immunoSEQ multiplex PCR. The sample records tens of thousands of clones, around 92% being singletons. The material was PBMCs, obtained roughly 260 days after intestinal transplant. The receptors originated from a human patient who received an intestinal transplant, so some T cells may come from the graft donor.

The CDR3 sequence: CASSLGDRAYEQYF. The CDR3 DNA is TGTGCCAGCAGCTTAGGGGACAGGGCCTACGAGCAGTACTTC. J is TRBJ2-7 and V is TRBV28; 9 positions agree with TRBD1. The CDR3 loop spans 14 amino acids. Germline CDR1 reads MDHEN; CDR2 reads SYDVKM. V shed 6 bases and J 2 bases; nucleotides not matched to a gene: 5.

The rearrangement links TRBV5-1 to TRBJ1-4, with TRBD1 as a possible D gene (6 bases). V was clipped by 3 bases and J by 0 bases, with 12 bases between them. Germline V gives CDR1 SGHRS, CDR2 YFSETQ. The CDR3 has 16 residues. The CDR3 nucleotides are TGCGCCAGCAGCTCCGGGACACCTGCAACTAATGAAAAACTGTTTTTT. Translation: CASSSGTPATNEKLFF.

The CDR3 sequence: CASSSGGTEAFF. The DNA for the CDR3 is TGCGCCAGCAGCTCAGGGGGCACTGAAGCTTTCTTT. This rearrangement joins TRBV5-1 to TRBJ1-1, with 7 bases that match TRBD1. V was pared by 3 bases and J by 4 bases, with 0 bases of the junction left unmatched. CDR1 and CDR2 (germline): SGHRS, YFSETQ. This CDR3 is built from 12 residues.

The CDR3 coding sequence is TGTGCCAGCAGTGCCACAGGAAATTCACCCCTCCACTTT. It codes for CASSATGNSPLHF. The chain couples TRBV25-1 to TRBJ1-6; possible D gene TRBD1, 5 bases. This CDR3 contains 13 residues. Trimming took off 4 bases at V and 7 bases at J, with 8 bases between the two ends. Germline CDR1 is MGHDK and CDR2 is SYGVNS.

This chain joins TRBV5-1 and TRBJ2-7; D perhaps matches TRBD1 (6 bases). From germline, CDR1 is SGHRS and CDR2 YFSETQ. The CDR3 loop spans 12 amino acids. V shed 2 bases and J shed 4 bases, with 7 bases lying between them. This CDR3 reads CASSLQGYEQYF. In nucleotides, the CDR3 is TGCGCCAGCAGCTTACAGGGATACGAGCAGTACTTC.

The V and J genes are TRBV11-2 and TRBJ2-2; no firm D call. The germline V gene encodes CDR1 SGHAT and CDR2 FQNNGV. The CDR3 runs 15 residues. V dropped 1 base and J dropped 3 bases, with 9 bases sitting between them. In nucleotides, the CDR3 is TGTGCCAGCAGCTTAGCGTTTCAGCACACCGGGGAGCTGTTTTTT. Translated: CASSLAFQHTGELFF.

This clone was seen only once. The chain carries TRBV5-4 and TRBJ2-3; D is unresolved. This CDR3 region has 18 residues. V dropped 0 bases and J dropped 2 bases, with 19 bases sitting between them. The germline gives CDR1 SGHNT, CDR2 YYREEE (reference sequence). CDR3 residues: CASSLVFDPYIVTDTQYF. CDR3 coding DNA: TGTGCCAGCAGCTTGGTTTTTGACCCCTATATAGTCACAGATACGCAGTATTTT. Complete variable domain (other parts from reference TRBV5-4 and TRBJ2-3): ETGVTQSPTHLIKTRGQQVTLRCSSQSGHNTVSWYQQALGQGPQFIFQYYREEENGRGNFPPRFSGLQFPNYSSELNVNALELDDSALYLCASSLVFDPYIVTDTQYFGPGTRLTVL.

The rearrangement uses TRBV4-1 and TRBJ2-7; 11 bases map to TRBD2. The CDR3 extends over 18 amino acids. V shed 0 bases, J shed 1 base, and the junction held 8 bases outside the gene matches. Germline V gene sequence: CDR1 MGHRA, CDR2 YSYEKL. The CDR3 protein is CASSQEPKGLAVSYEQYF. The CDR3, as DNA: TGCGCCAGCAGCCAAGAACCTAAGGGACTAGCGGTGTCCTACGAGCAGTACTTC.

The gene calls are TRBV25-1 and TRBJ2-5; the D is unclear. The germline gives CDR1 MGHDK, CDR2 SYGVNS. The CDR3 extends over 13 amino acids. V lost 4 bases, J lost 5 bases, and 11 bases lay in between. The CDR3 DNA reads TGTGCCAGCAGTGCCAGGCCTCTGGAGACCCAGTACTTC. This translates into CASSARPLETQYF.

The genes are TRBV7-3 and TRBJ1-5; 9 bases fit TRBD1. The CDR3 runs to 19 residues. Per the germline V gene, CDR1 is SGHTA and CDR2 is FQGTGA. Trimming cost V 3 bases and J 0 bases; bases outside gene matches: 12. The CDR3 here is CASSFMDRGRNYSNQPQHF. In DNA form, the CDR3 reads TGTGCCAGCAGCTTTATGGACAGGGGCCGAAATTATAGCAATCAGCCCCAGCATTTT.

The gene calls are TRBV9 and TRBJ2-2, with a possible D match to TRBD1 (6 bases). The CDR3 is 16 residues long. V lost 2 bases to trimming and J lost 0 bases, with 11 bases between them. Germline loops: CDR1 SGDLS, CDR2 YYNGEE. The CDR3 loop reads CASSVFGTSNTGELFF. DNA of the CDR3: TGTGCCAGCAGCGTCTTCGGGACATCGAACACCGGGGAGCTGTTTTTT. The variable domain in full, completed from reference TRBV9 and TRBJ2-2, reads DSGVTQTPKHLITATGQRVTLRCSPRSGDLSVYWYQQSLDQGLQFLIQYYNGEERAKGNILERFSAQQFPDLHSELNLSSLELGDSALYFCASSVFGTSNTGELFFGEGSRLTVL.

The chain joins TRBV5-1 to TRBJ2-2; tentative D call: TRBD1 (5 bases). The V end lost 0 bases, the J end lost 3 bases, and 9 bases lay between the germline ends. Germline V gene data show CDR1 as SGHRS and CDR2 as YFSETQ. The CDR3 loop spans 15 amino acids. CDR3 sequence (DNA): TGCGCCAGCAGCTTGGATGGCAGGGACACCGGGGAGCTGTTTTTT. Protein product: CASSLDGRDTGELFF. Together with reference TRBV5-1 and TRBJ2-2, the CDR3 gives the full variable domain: KAGVTQTPRYLIKTRGQQVTLSCSPISGHRSVSWYQQTPGQGLQFLFEYFSETQRNKGNFPGRFSGRQFSNSRSEMNVSTLELGDSALYLCASSLDGRDTGELFFGEGSRLTVL.

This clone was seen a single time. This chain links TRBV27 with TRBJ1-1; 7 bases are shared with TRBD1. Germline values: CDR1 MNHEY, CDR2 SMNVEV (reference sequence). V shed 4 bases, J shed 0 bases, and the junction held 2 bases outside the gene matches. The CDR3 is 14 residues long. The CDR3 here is CASSSTGLNTEAFF. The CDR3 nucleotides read TGTGCCAGCAGTTCGACAGGGTTGAACACTGAAGCTTTCTTT.

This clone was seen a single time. The CDR3 nucleotides are TGCGCCAGCAGCCCCCGACAGGGGGAGCTACCAACTAATGAAAAACTGTTTTTT. This translates into CASSPRQGELPTNEKLFF. The gene calls are TRBV4-1 and TRBJ1-4, with 9 positions matching TRBD1. Germline-derived CDR1 and CDR2 are MGHRA and YSYEKL. The trim removed 4 bases at V and 0 bases at J, leaving 9 bases unmatched. The CDR3 has 18 residues.